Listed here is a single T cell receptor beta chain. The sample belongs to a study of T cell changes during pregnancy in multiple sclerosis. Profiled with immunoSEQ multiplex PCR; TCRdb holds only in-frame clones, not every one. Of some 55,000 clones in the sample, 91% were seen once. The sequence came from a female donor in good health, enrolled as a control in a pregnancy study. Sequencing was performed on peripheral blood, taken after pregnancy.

CDR3 amino acids: CASSGPSGVTNEKLFF. The CDR3 nucleotides are TGTGCCAGCAGCGGACCTTCAGGGGTCACCAATGAAAAACTGTTTTTT. The chain is built from TRBV9 and TRBJ1-4; perhaps TRBD1 as D (6 bases). Trimming removed 3 bases from V and 5 bases from J, with 17 bases in between. The CDR3 runs 16 residues. CDR1 is SGDLS, CDR2 YYNGEE, per germline.